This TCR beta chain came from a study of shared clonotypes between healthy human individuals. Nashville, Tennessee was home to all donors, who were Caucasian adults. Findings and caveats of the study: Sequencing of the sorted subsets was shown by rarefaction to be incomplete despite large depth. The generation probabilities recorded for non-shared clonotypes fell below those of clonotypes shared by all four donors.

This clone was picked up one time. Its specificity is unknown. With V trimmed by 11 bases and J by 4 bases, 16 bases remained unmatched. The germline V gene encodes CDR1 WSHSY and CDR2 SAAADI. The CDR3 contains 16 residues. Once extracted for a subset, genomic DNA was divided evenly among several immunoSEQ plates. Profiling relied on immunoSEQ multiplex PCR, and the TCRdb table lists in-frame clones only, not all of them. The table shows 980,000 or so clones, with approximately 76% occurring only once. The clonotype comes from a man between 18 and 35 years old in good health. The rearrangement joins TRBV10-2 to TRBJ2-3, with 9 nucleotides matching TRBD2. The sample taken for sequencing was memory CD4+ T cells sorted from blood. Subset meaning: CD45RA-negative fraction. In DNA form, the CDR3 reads TGCGCCTCCAGGGGCGGGGGGGCGACGGTCTCAGATACGCAGTATTTT. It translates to CASRGGGATVSDTQYF.